Sequencing of this TCR beta chain was carried out in a study of blood T cell repertoires in COVID-19. Study in general: Collection of acute and convalescent COVID-19 samples took place in the United States, Italy and Spain. Sources were T cells, B-cell-depleted T cells, or PBMCs; the material itself was cDNA or gDNA.

CDR3 size: 13 residues. Germline CDR1 and CDR2: SGHTA and FQGNSA. Trimming cost V 2 bases and J 3 bases, with 8 bases left between them. Original processing methods: Researchers report that nucleated cell counts were estimated from reference gene primer amplification. Assay used: immunoSEQ multiplex PCR; TCRdb lists only in-frame clones, some missing. The V and J calls and clone size are taken from that table; D and trimming were inferred from the DNA. There are 45,000 to 55,000 clones in the sample; 87% occur only once, and 6.5% to 10% lies in the top ten. Sequencing was done on a sample of peripheral blood. The origin of this receptor is a man in his fifties with active COVID-19. V gene TRBV7-2 combines with J gene TRBJ2-7; D is unclear. Here the CDR3 DNA reads TGTGCCAGCAGCTTATTCGCTAGCTACGAGCAGTACTTC. The encoded protein is CASSLFASYEQYF.